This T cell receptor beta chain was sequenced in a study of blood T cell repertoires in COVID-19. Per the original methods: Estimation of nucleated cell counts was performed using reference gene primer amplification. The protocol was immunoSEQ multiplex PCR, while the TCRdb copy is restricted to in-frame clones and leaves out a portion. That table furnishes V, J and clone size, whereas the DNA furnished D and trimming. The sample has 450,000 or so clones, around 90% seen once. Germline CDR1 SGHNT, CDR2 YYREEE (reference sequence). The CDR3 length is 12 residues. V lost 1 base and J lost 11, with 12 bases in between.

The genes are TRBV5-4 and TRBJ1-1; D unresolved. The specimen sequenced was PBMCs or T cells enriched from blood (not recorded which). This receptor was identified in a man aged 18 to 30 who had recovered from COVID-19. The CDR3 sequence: CASSLFAGEAFF. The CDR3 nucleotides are TGTGCCAGCAGCTTGTTTGCGGGCGAGGCTTTCTTT.